These 5 T cell receptor beta chains were all obtained from the same sample, sequenced in a study of shared T cell receptors in the human thymus. The table came from immunoSEQ multiplex PCR; TCRdb's copy has only in-frame clones and leaves some out. The sample contains 700,000 or so clones, approximately 83% of which appear only once. These same records also appear under a second study, on human thymus T cells.

Source material: thymocytes. These receptors were obtained from a girl less than two years old with a congenital heart defect.

The chain employs TRBV2 and TRBJ1-2; possibly TRBD1 for D (6 bases). CDR3 length: 15 amino acids. Trimming shortened V by 11 bases and J by 3 bases, and 22 bases separated the two germline ends. Germline V CDR1 and CDR2: SNHLY, FYNNEI. Here the CDR3 reads CAGPHWGGRDYGYTF. In DNA, the CDR3 is TGTGCCGGCCCCCACTGGGGGGGGCGGGACTATGGCTACACCTTC.

The gene calls are TRBV4-1 and TRBJ2-7; 7 bases agree with TRBD2. CDR3 length: 17 amino acids. Germline V lookup: CDR1 MGHRA, CDR2 YSYEKL. Unmatched junction bases numbered 10, after V lost 0 bases and J lost 2 bases. The CDR3 here is CASSQDTSGKTTYEQYF. The CDR3 DNA is TGCGCCAGCAGCCAAGATACCAGCGGGAAAACTACCTACGAGCAGTACTTC.

The rearrangement joins TRBV5-1 to TRBJ1-6, with D perhaps matching TRBD1 (6 bases). Trimming cost V 5 bases and J 6 bases, with 9 bases left between them. This CDR3 is 13 amino acids long. In germline, CDR1 is SGHRS, CDR2 YFSETQ. In nucleotides, the CDR3 is TGCGCCAGCAGTGGACAGTCTAATTCACCCCTCCACTTT. It codes for CASSGQSNSPLHF.

The genes are TRBV18 and TRBJ2-6; a weak D match, TRBD1 (6 bases). With 8 bases removed from V and 0 bases from J, the gap between germline ends came to 17 bases. The CDR3 is made up of 17 amino acids. Germline V lookup: CDR1 KGHSH, CDR2 LQKENI. The CDR3 spells CASPSGQRCSGANVLTF. DNA for the CDR3: TGTGCCAGCCCTTCCGGACAGCGATGCTCTGGGGCCAACGTCCTGACTTTC.

The rearrangement uses TRBV18 and TRBJ2-3; D unclear. This CDR3 has 15 amino acids. Trimming stripped 6 bases from V and 5 bases from J, with 18 bases between. Germline values: CDR1 KGHSH, CDR2 LQKENI. The CDR3 DNA reads TGTGCCAGCTCGCTCGACATCTGGATTGAAGATACGCAGTATTTT. The encoded protein is CASSLDIWIEDTQYF.